The following is a T cell receptor (beta chain) sequence with its context. The junction does not match germline at one end; this may be a read error. This sample stems from a study of graft-versus-host responses after intestinal transplantation. Study-level points and caveats: Graft-versus-host to host-versus-graft clonal ratios in allografts were high in patients with graft-donor T cell macrochimerism.

Method: immunoSEQ multiplex PCR; TCRdb's copy keeps in-frame clones and lacks some. The data show 5,000 to 7,000 clones, with over 20% seen just once and approximately 5.1% held by the top ten. Dividing CFSE-low CD3+CD4+ and CD3+CD8+ responders were isolated by sorting after the reaction. CDR3 length: 13 residues. The V gene's germline CDR1 is KGHSH and CDR2 LQKENI. The receptor comes from a human patient who was an organ donor for intestinal transplantation. The chain employs TRBV18 and TRBJ1-6; 8 bases are a match to TRBD1. Sequences were derived from alloreactive CD4+ T cells from a mixed lymphocyte reaction culture, sampled before transplantation. Regarding subset: CFSE-low proliferating T cells sorted from approximately six-day pre-transplant mixed lymphocyte reaction (GvH or HvG direction). CDR3 amino acids: CASPGQGNLPLHF. CDR3 in DNA: TGTGCCAGCCCTGGACAGGGTAATTTACCCCTCCACTTT.